This T cell receptor (beta chain) came from a study of human T cells and chemical hapten exposure. This clonotype occurred many times. CDR1 is LGHNA and CDR2 is YSLEER in the germline V gene. The ends were cut back, 1 base at V and 7 bases at J, with 4 bases in the middle. The CDR3 runs 11 residues. The time point was: pre-sensitization, week 0. Treatment reported: therapeutic diphenylcyclopropenone sensitization with weekly scalp DPC. TCRdb fed the RACE reads into MiXCR, producing one record per CDR3 protein. Among about 290,000 distinct CDR3 sequences, approximately 7.5% were seen once, and the ten largest hold 1.2%.

This TCR was sampled from a man younger than 35 with alopecia areata. Some clones in this sample may be carry-over from other donors' samples. This sample comprised whole blood, obtained in connection with sensitization to the hapten diphenylcyclopropenone (DPC). The V gene is TRBV4-3, the J gene TRBJ1-1; D call uncertain. CDR3 loop: CASSQAGEAFF. The CDR3 nucleotides are TGCGCCAGCAGCCAAGCCGGTGAAGCTTTCTTT.